The T cell receptor beta chain under discussion was sequenced for a study of technical replicates of blood from a few donors. TCRdb's table, derived via immunoSEQ multiplex PCR, lists solely in-frame clones and lacks some. The top ten clones hold roughly 0.17% of a sample with around 62,000 clones, 95% to 98% of them seen once. This TCR came from a human donor in good health. The sample was T cells isolated from PBMCs.

The CDR3 reads CASSTPSGSTDTQYF. CDR3 bases: TGTGCCAGCAGTACTCCTAGCGGGAGCACAGATACGCAGTATTTT. The rearrangement uses TRBV6-5 and TRBJ2-3; the match to TRBD2 covers 8 bases. The CDR3 is 15 residues long. CDR1 is MNHEY and CDR2 is SVGAGI in the germline V gene. The trim removed 5 bases at V and 0 bases at J, leaving 4 bases unmatched.